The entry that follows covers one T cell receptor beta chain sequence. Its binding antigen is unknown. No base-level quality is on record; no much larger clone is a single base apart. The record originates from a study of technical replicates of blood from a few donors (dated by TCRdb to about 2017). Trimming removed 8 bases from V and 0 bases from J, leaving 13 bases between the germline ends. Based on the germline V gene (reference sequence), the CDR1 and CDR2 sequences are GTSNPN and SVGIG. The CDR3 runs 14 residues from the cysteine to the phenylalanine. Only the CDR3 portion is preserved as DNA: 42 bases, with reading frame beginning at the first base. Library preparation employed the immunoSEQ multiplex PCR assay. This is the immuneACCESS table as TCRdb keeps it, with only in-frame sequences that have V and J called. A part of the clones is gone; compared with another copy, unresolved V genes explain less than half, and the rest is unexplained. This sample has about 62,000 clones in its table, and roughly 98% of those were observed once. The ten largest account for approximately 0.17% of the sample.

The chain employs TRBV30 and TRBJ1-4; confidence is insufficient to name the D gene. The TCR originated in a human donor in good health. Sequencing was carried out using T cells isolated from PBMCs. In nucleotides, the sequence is TGTGCCACCCAGGAGGTAGCAACTAATGAAAAACTGTTTTTT. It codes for CATQEVATNEKLFF. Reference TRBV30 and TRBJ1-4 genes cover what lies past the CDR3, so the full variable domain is SQTIHQWPATLVQPVGSPLSLECTVEGTSNPNLYWYRQAAGRGLQLLFYSVGIGQISSEVPQNLSASRPQDRQFILSSKKLLLSDSGFYLCATQEVATNEKLFFGSGTQLSVL.